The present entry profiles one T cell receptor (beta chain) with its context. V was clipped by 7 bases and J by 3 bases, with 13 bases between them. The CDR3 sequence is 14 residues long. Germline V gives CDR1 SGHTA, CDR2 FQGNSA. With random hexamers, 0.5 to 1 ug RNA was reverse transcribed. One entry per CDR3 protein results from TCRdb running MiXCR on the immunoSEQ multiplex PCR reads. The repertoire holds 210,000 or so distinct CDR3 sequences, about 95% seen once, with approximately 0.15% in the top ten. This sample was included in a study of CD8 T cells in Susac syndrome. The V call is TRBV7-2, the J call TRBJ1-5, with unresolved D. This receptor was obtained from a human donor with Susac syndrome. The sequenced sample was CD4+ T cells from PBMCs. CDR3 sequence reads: CASTDLGNNQPQHF. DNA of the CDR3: TGTGCCAGCACCGACCTAGGCAACAATCAGCCCCAGCATTTT.